This TCR beta chain was sequenced for a study of T cell responses to AZD1222 COVID-19 vaccine. TCRdb's table, derived via immunoSEQ multiplex PCR, lists solely in-frame clones and lacks some. The sample comprises 120,000 or so clones, around 85% of which are singletons, and about 6% rests with the top ten. Regarding the study as a whole: Most donors were white British and more were female, and clonal diversity was possibly underestimated. The number of AZD1222 recipients seropositive at baseline was only 5 to 7. Sampling captured repertoires only after the peak T cell response. The study found vaccine-associated CD4 TCRs spanning spike, dominant at 160-218 and 743-854.

For this clone: As yet, its antigen is unknown.

The source is an adult in good health. The sequencing here drew on peripheral blood, taken on day 0 of AZD1222 vaccination.

The CDR3 is CASSLRGAVYNEQFF. Written as DNA, the CDR3 is TGTGCCAGTAGTCTACGGGGGGCCGTTTACAATGAGCAGTTCTTC. The genes are TRBV19 and TRBJ2-1, with D tentatively TRBD2 (7 bases). V lost 5 bases, J lost 4 bases, and 15 bases lay in between. The germline V gene has CDR1 LNHDA and CDR2 SQIVND (reference sequence). This CDR3 comprises 15 residues.